Below are 2 T cell receptor beta chains sequenced from a single sample in a study of control samples from healthy donors and cancer patients. Profiling relied on immunoSEQ multiplex PCR, and the TCRdb table lists in-frame clones only, not all of them. The sample records 90,000 to 100,000 clones, more than 75% being singletons. The sample consisted of blood. All receptors derive from a man in his sixties in good health.

The chain links TRBV13 to TRBJ2-1; 8 bases map to TRBD1. Germline CDR1 reads PRHDT; CDR2 reads FYEKMQ (reference sequence). J was trimmed by 7 bases and V by 6 bases; bases with no gene match: 11. The CDR3 length is 15 residues. Here the CDR3 reads CASRKKQGAWNEQFF. The CDR3 DNA sequence: TGTGCCAGCAGAAAGAAGCAGGGGGCCTGGAATGAGCAGTTCTTC.

The chain combines TRBV12-3 or TRBV12-4 with TRBJ2-2; D is unclear. The CDR3 loop spans 12 amino acids. V lost 7 bases and J lost 1, with 4 bases in between. The CDR3 loop is CASTGNTGELFF. The CDR3 nucleotides are TGTGCCAGCACGGGGAACACCGGGGAGCTGTTTTTT.